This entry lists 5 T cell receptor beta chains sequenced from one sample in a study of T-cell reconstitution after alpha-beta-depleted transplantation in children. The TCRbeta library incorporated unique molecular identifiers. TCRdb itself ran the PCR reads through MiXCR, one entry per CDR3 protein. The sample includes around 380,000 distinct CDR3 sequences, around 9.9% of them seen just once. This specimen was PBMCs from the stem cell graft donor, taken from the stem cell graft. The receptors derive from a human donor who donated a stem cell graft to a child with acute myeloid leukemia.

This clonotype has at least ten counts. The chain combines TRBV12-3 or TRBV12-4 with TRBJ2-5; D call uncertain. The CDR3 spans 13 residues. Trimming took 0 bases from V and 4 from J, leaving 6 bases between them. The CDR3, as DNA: TGTGCCAGCAGTTTAGCGTTAAGAGAGACCCAGTACTTC. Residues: CASSLALRETQYF.

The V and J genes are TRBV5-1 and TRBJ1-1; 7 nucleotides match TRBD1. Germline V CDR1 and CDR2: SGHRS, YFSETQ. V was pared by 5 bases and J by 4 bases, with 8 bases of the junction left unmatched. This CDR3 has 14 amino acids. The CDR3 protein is CASRNDRVSTEAFF. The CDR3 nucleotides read TGCGCCAGCAGGAACGACAGGGTATCCACTGAAGCTTTCTTT.

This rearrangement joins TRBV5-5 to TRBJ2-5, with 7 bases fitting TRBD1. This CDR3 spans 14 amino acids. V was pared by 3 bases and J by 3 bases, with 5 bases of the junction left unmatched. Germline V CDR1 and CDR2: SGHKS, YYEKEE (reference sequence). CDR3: CASSSGTVKETQYF. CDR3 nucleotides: TGTGCCAGCAGCTCTGGGACAGTTAAAGAGACCCAGTACTTC.

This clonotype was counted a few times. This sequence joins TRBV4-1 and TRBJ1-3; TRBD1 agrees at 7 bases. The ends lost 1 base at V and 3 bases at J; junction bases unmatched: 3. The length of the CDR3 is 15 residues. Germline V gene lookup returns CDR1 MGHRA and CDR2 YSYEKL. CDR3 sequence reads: CASSQGQGGGNTIYF. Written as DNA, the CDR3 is TGCGCCAGCAGCCAAGGACAGGGAGGTGGAAACACCATATATTTT.

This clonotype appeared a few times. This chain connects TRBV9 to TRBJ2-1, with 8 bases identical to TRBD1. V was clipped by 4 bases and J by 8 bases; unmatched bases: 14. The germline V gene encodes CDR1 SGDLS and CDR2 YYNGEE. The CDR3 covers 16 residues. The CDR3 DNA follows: TGTGCCAGCAGCTTTGGACAGGGCATTAGAGTTGATGAGCAGTTCTTC. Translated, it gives CASSFGQGIRVDEQFF.